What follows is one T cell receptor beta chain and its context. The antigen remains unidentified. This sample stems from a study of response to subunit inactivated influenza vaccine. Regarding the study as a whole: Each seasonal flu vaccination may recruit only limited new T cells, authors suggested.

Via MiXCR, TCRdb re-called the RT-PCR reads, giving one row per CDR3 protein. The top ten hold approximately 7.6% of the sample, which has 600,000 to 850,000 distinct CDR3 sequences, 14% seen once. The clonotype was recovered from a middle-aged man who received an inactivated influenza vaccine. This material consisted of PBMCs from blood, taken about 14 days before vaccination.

CDR3 region: CSASRRNTDTQYF. CDR3 nucleotides: TGCAGTGCTTCCCGAAGGAACACAGATACGCAGTATTTT. The rearrangement joins TRBV20-1 to TRBJ2-3; no clear D gene. The CDR3 runs to 13 residues. Germline CDR1 is DFQATT and CDR2 is SNEGSKA (reference sequence). V lost 5 bases and J lost 2, with 11 bases in between.